One sample yielded the 17 T cell receptor beta chains listed below, sequenced in a study of cytomegalovirus exposure and HLA in healthy donors. Produced via immunoSEQ multiplex PCR; TCRdb's table is partial and in-frame only. The sample has around 150,000 clones, more than 75% seen once. Sequencing input: PBMCs. These receptors all come from a man between 18 and 35 years old in good health and CMV-seronegative.

The V and J genes are TRBV28 and TRBJ1-5; no firm D call. Germline CDR1 MDHEN, CDR2 SYDVKM. This CDR3 is 13 amino acids long. Trimming cost V 6 bases and J 4 bases, with 10 bases left between them. The CDR3 spells CASSYRLNQPQHF. The CDR3 DNA sequence: TGTGCCAGCAGCTATCGACTTAATCAGCCCCAGCATTTT. Based on the CDR3 plus reference TRBV28 and TRBJ1-5, the full variable domain is DVKVTQSSRYLVKRTGEKVFLECVQDMDHENMFWYRQDPGLGLRLIYFSYDVKMKEKGDIPEGYSVSREKKERFSLILESASTNQTSMYLCASSYRLNQPQHFGDGTRLSIL.

The CDR3 nucleotides are TGTGCCAGCAGTCCGACAGGGGATGAGCAGTTCTTC. It is translated as CASSPTGDEQFF. V gene TRBV28 combines with J gene TRBJ2-1; 8 nucleotides agree with TRBD1. The trim removed 5 bases at V and 8 bases at J, leaving 2 bases unmatched. CDR1 and CDR2 from the germline V gene are MDHEN and SYDVKM. The CDR3 is made up of 12 amino acids.

The V and J genes are TRBV5-1 and TRBJ1-2, with D unresolved. Germline-derived CDR1 and CDR2 are SGHRS and YFSETQ. V dropped 4 bases and J dropped 8 bases, with 21 bases sitting between them. The CDR3 sequence is 15 residues long. This CDR3 is CASSGSGRQTDGYTF. The CDR3 DNA reads TGCGCCAGCAGCGGAAGCGGGCGTCAAACGGACGGCTACACCTTC.

The chain has TRBV5-1 and TRBJ1-1; D gene uncertain. V lost 1 base and J 4 bases, leaving 11 bases between the germline ends. This CDR3 is 14 amino acids long. Germline loops: CDR1 SGHRS, CDR2 YFSETQ. The DNA of the CDR3 is TGCGCCAGCAGCTTGCGCGGGGAGGCCACTGAAGCTTTCTTT. Amino acids: CASSLRGEATEAFF.

The J gene is TRBJ1-4, the V gene TRBV28, with 11 bases identical to TRBD1. Germline V CDR1 and CDR2: MDHEN, SYDVKM. Germline trimming cut 6 bases from V and 3 bases from J; bases unmatched to any gene: 12. The CDR3 extends over 18 amino acids. The CDR3 nucleotides are TGTGCCAGCAGGCATAGGACAGGGGGCGGTTTGGCTAATGAAAAACTGTTTTTT. Translation gives CASRHRTGGGLANEKLFF.

This clone was seen once. J is TRBJ1-2 and V is TRBV5-1; TRBD1 agrees at 7 bases. The CDR3 is 16 amino acids. Germline CDR1 and CDR2: SGHRS and YFSETQ. The V and J ends lost 4 bases and 4 bases, in that order; junction bases with no gene match: 13. This CDR3 is CASSLKWDRAIYGYTF. The CDR3, as DNA: TGCGCCAGCAGCCTGAAATGGGACAGAGCAATCTATGGCTACACCTTC.

This chain uses TRBV27 with TRBJ1-2, with TRBD1 matching 8 bases. Germline loops: CDR1 MNHEY, CDR2 SMNVEV (reference sequence). V gave up 6 bases and J gave up 3 bases; unmatched junction bases: 12. The CDR3 has 16 amino acids. The CDR3 loop is CASSQDRAPLYYGYTF. CDR3 sequence (DNA): TGTGCCAGCAGCCAGGACAGGGCGCCCTTATACTATGGCTACACCTTC.

V usage is TRBV5-6 and J usage is TRBJ2-1; 9 bases align to TRBD2. V trimming: 0 bases; J trimming: 9 bases; junction bases outside the gene matches: 4. The CDR3 loop spans 14 amino acids. Per the germline V gene, CDR1 is SGHDT and CDR2 is YYEEEE. CDR3 residues: CASSLASGAVEQFF. The CDR3 nucleotides read TGTGCCAGCAGCTTGGCTAGCGGGGCGGTTGAGCAGTTCTTC. The full variable domain, its missing parts supplied by reference TRBV5-6 and TRBJ2-1, is DAGVTQSPTHLIKTRGQQVTLRCSPKSGHDTVSWYQQALGQGPQFIFQYYEEEERQRGNFPDRFSGHQFPNYSSELNVNALLLGDSALYLCASSLASGAVEQFFGPGTRLTVL.

The CDR3 nucleotides are TGCGCCAGCAGCTTGGAAGGATCGGGGGGCGAGGAAAAACTGTTTTTT. This sequence encodes CASSLEGSGGEEKLFF. The V and J genes are TRBV5-1 and TRBJ1-4, with a possible D match to TRBD1 (6 bases). The CDR3 is 16 residues long. The germline CDR1 and CDR2 sequences are SGHRS and YFSETQ. V gave up 0 bases and J gave up 8 bases, with 17 bases separating them.

The chain has TRBV18 and TRBJ2-1; perhaps TRBD1 as D (6 bases). V dropped 1 base and J dropped 6 bases, with 10 bases sitting between them. CDR1 is KGHSH, CDR2 LQKENI, per germline. CDR3 length: 14 amino acids. The CDR3 spells CASSPRPGVNEQFF. In nucleotides, the CDR3 is TGTGCCAGCTCACCACGGCCAGGGGTCAATGAGCAGTTCTTC.

CDR3 DNA sequence: TGTGCCAGCAGTTTTATAGCGGGAGGCCCCGGGGAGCTGTTTTTT. It codes for CASSFIAGGPGELFF. The rearrangement uses TRBV7-9 and TRBJ2-2; TRBD2 aligns across 10 bases. The CDR3 loop spans 15 amino acids. J lost 6 bases, V lost 6 bases, and 7 bases had no gene match. Germline V gives CDR1 SEHNR, CDR2 FQNEAQ (reference sequence).

CDR3 in DNA: TGTGCCAGCAGCTTGGCAGGGGGTGTAGCCGAGCAGTACGTC. It encodes CASSLAGGVAEQYV. V is TRBV7-8 and J is TRBJ2-7, with 7 bases that match TRBD1. The V gene's germline CDR1 is SGHVS and CDR2 FQNEAQ. The junction had 8 bases not matched to a gene; V was cut back by 3 bases and J by 6 bases. The CDR3 is 14 amino acids.

The chain couples TRBV7-2 to TRBJ2-3; unclear D gene. With 3 bases removed from V and 1 base from J, the gap between germline ends came to 8 bases. Germline V CDR1 and CDR2: SGHTA, FQGNSA. CDR3 size: 14 residues. CDR3 protein: CASSFPYRTDTQYF. The CDR3 coding sequence is TGTGCCAGCAGCTTCCCCTACCGCACAGATACGCAGTATTTT.

This clone was recorded once. The chain recombines TRBV6-6 with TRBJ1-5, with D perhaps matching TRBD1 (6 bases). Trimming took 11 bases from V and 2 from J, leaving 10 bases between them. The germline CDR1 and CDR2 sequences are MNHNY and SVGAGI (reference sequence). The CDR3 spans 12 residues. Here the CDR3 DNA reads TGTGCCTCTGAGGGGGGCAATCAGCCCCAGCATTTT. Translation: CASEGGNQPQHF.

The rearrangement uses TRBV19 and TRBJ2-1; 8 bases match TRBD1. The CDR3 sequence is 12 residues long. Germline V CDR1 and CDR2: LNHDA, SQIVND (reference sequence). The J segment lost 10 bases and the V segment lost 1 base, leaving 0 bases of the junction unmatched. DNA for the CDR3: TGTGCCAGTAGTATAGCAGGGGGCGAGCAGTTCTTC. Protein product: CASSIAGGEQFF.

This clone was picked up one time. The chain combines TRBV28 with TRBJ2-7; 9 bases agree with TRBD2. J gave up 7 bases and V 4 bases, and 11 bases lay outside the gene matches. The CDR3 is 15 amino acids. From germline, CDR1 is MDHEN and CDR2 SYDVKM. The CDR3 loop reads CASSSPGLANLEQYV. The CDR3, as DNA: TGTGCCAGCAGTTCCCCCGGACTAGCGAATCTGGAGCAGTACGTC.

CDR3 DNA: TGTGCCAGCGGACTAGCGGGGGGTGTGGAGCAGTTCTTC. Translated: CASGLAGGVEQFF. The gene calls are TRBV27 and TRBJ2-1; 14 nucleotides match TRBD2. V shed 8 bases and J 10 bases; nucleotides not matched to a gene: 4. Germline lookup yields CDR1 MNHEY and CDR2 SMNVEV (reference sequence). This CDR3 region has 13 residues.